The 21 T cell receptor beta chains listed next were all sequenced from one sample in a study of T-cell memory formation after mild COVID-19. One entry per CDR3 protein results from TCRdb running MiXCR on the 5' RACE reads. Of approximately 16,000 distinct CDR3 sequences listed, roughly 21% were seen once; the top ten hold about 60%. Input material: PBMCs or a T cell subset sorted from them (not recorded which). The origin of the receptors is a man between 18 and 35 years old who had mild COVID-19 (a few samples of this study predate the infection). Cell type and time point are not known.

This clonotype was observed many times. The chain employs TRBV20-1 and TRBJ1-5, with TRBD1 as a possible D gene (6 bases). The CDR3 is 12 amino acids. CDR1 DFQATT and CDR2 SNEGSKA come from the germline V gene (reference sequence). The CDR3 sequence: CRAGGGNQPQHF. The CDR3 DNA follows: TGCAGGGCGGGAGGGGGGAATCAGCCCCAGCATTTT.

V and J are TRBV9 and TRBJ2-5; 9 positions match TRBD2. This CDR3 region has 17 residues. Germline trimming cut 0 bases from V and 5 bases from J; bases unmatched to any gene: 11. Germline V gene sequence: CDR1 SGDLS, CDR2 YYNGEE. Here the CDR3 DNA reads TGTGCCAGCAGCGTAGACGTGCGGGGGGGCCTCTTCGAGACCCAGTACTTC. This gives the protein CASSVDVRGGLFETQYF.

The table lists this clonotype with many counts. The chain links TRBV5-6 to TRBJ2-7; D unresolved. The CDR3 covers 13 residues. Trimming left V 2 bases short and J 3 bases short, with 9 bases between. Per germline, CDR1 SGHDT and CDR2 YYEEEE. CDR3 sequence (DNA): TGTGCCAGCAGCTTTTGGACGGACTACGAGCAGTACGTC. It yields the protein CASSFWTDYEQYV.

In its sample, this clonotype was seen a few times. V is TRBV27 and J is TRBJ1-1, with TRBD1 as a possible D gene (6 bases). V gave up 4 bases and J gave up 3 bases, with 21 bases separating them. The germline gives CDR1 MNHEY, CDR2 SMNVEV (reference sequence). The CDR3 is made up of 17 amino acids. CDR3 loop: CASSSTLAPTGHTEAFF. CDR3 sequence (DNA): TGTGCCAGCAGTTCCACCCTCGCCCCCACAGGGCACACTGAAGCTTTCTTT.

The gene calls are TRBV5-1 and TRBJ1-2; D gene uncertain. V gave up 0 bases and J gave up 6 bases, with 9 bases separating them. This CDR3 has 13 amino acids. Germline V gene lookup returns CDR1 SGHRS and CDR2 YFSETQ. In nucleotides, the CDR3 is TGCGCCAGCAGCTTGGAAGGTACGAATGGCTACACCTTC. Protein sequence: CASSLEGTNGYTF.

This clonotype was counted at least ten times. This chain uses TRBV6-2 or TRBV6-3 with TRBJ1-1, with D possibly matching TRBD1 (6 bases). The CDR3 has 15 residues. Trimming pared 0 bases from V and 9 bases from J, leaving 17 bases between. CDR1 and CDR2 (germline): MNHEY, SVGEGT. This CDR3 is CASSYSKGTPWKAFF. The CDR3 DNA reads TGTGCCAGCAGTTACTCGAAAGGGACACCGTGGAAAGCTTTCTTT.

The chain couples TRBV4-1 to TRBJ1-1, with 7 bases matching TRBD1. CDR3 length: 16 amino acids. Germline CDR1 is MGHRA and CDR2 is YSYEKL. V was clipped by 4 bases and J by 5 bases; unmatched bases: 13. The CDR3 region is CASSRLFRGKGTEAFF. As DNA, the CDR3 is TGCGCCAGCAGCCGACTATTCAGGGGGAAGGGGACTGAAGCTTTCTTT.

This clonotype was detected ten times or more. V is TRBV7-9 and J is TRBJ1-1; D remains unclear. V was trimmed by 5 bases and J by 0 bases, leaving 10 bases between them. The CDR3 totals 14 residues. In germline, CDR1 is SEHNR, CDR2 FQNEAQ (reference sequence). In DNA form, the CDR3 reads TGTGCCAGCAGCACCGAGAGCTTGAACACTGAAGCTTTCTTT. This sequence encodes CASSTESLNTEAFF.

This clonotype was recorded at least ten times. The chain joins TRBV6-5 to TRBJ2-5, with TRBD2 matching 7 bases. CDR3 length equals 15 residues. Germline CDR1 is MNHEY and CDR2 is SVGAGI. Trimming removed 0 bases from V and 2 bases from J; junction bases left unmatched: 3. The CDR3 is CASSYSGGSQETQYF. The CDR3 DNA sequence: TGTGCCAGCAGTTACTCGGGGGGGAGTCAAGAGACCCAGTACTTC.

The chain joins TRBV6-2 or TRBV6-3 to TRBJ2-5, with D perhaps being TRBD1 or TRBD2 (5 bases each). This CDR3 contains 15 residues. Between the trimmed V and J ends, which lost 4 bases and 3 bases, there was a span of 15 bases. The germline V gene has CDR1 MNHEY and CDR2 SVGEGT. CDR3 protein: CASSLPGTAKETQYF. The CDR3 DNA sequence: TGTGCCAGCAGTTTACCCGGGACGGCTAAAGAGACCCAGTACTTC.

The sample holds many counts of this clonotype. The genes are TRBV4-2 and TRBJ2-7; 9 nucleotides match TRBD2. The CDR3 length is 17 residues. V lost 0 bases to trimming and J lost 2 bases; unmatched junction nucleotides: 8. Germline V gene lookup returns CDR1 LGHNA and CDR2 YNFKEQ. The CDR3 loop reads CASSQELRTSETYEQYF. DNA of the CDR3: TGTGCCAGCAGCCAAGAGTTACGGACTAGCGAGACCTACGAGCAGTACTTC.

This clonotype has a handful of counts. V is TRBV5-6 and J is TRBJ1-1; D perhaps matches TRBD1 (6 bases). Germline CDR1 SGHDT, CDR2 YYEEEE. V lost 4 bases to trimming and J lost 4 bases, with 20 bases between them. The CDR3 sequence is 16 residues long. Here the CDR3 reads CASSRWGALSGTEAFF. In DNA form, the CDR3 reads TGTGCCAGCAGCCGGTGGGGGGCGCTTAGTGGCACTGAAGCTTTCTTT. Full variable domain (remainder filled in from reference TRBV5-6 and TRBJ1-1): DAGVTQSPTHLIKTRGQQVTLRCSPKSGHDTVSWYQQALGQGPQFIFQYYEEEERQRGNFPDRFSGHQFPNYSSELNVNALLLGDSALYLCASSRWGALSGTEAFFGQGTRLTVV.

This clonotype was picked up many times. The chain carries TRBV18 and TRBJ1-1; a weak D match, TRBD1 (5 bases). The CDR3 covers 14 residues. Per the germline V gene, CDR1 is KGHSH and CDR2 is LQKENI. The V and J ends lost 3 bases and 1 base respectively, with 9 bases between them. As DNA, the CDR3 is TGTGCCAGCTCACCTCAGGGAGAGAACACTGAAGCTTTCTTT. Translated: CASSPQGENTEAFF.

This clonotype has more than one count but fewer than ten. This could be a read error, since a much larger clone is one nucleotide away. The genes are TRBV7-3 and TRBJ1-2; a weak D match, TRBD1 (5 bases). The CDR3 extends over 13 amino acids. Germline lookup yields CDR1 SGHTA and CDR2 FQGTGA. Trimming pared 5 bases from V and 2 bases from J, leaving 9 bases between. CDR3 sequence: CASSVPGNYGYTF. Written as DNA, the CDR3 is TGTGCCAGCAGCGTCCCAGGGAACTATGGCTACACCTTC.

The chain employs TRBV10-3 and TRBJ2-1; D tentatively reads TRBD1 or TRBD2 (7 bases each). Germline CDR1 reads ENHRY; CDR2 reads SYGVKD. The CDR3 is 16 residues long. Trimming shortened V by 10 bases and J by 5 bases, and 24 bases separated the two germline ends. CDR3 nucleotide sequence: TGTGCCACCAGGGGGGGGGCGAGCGGGCCCCACAATGAGCAGTTCTTC. Its translation is CATRGGASGPHNEQFF.

This clonotype was counted many times. V usage is TRBV3-1 and J usage is TRBJ2-3; 9 positions agree with TRBD1. The CDR3 sequence is 15 residues long. V dropped 3 bases and J dropped 1; count of bases not matched to a gene: 2. Germline-derived CDR1 and CDR2 are LGHDT and YNNKEL (reference sequence). The chain's CDR3 is CASSHRTGGTDTQYF. The DNA for the CDR3 is TGTGCCAGCAGCCATCGGACAGGGGGCACAGATACGCAGTATTTT.

This clonotype was detected ten times or more. V usage is TRBV28 and J usage is TRBJ1-2; D unresolved. Trimming removed 4 bases from V and 4 bases from J, with 13 bases in between. CDR3 length equals 14 residues. Germline values: CDR1 MDHEN, CDR2 SYDVKM. CDR3 sequence: CASSSVRFLYGYTF. The CDR3, as DNA: TGTGCCAGCAGTTCTGTCAGGTTCCTCTATGGCTACACCTTC.

This clonotype has ten or more counts. The chain couples TRBV7-6 to TRBJ2-3, with 9 bases that match TRBD1. The junction had 7 bases not matched to a gene; V was cut back by 5 bases and J by 4 bases. CDR3 length: 15 residues. CDR1 is SGHVS and CDR2 is FNYEAQ in the germline V gene. CDR3: CASSPGQGGSDTQYF. CDR3 coding DNA: TGTGCCAGCAGCCCGGGACAGGGAGGGTCAGATACGCAGTATTTT.

This clonotype showed up many times. The J gene is TRBJ1-1, the V gene TRBV7-9; D unresolved. This CDR3 is built from 13 residues. CDR1 and CDR2 (germline): SEHNR, FQNEAQ (reference sequence). Trimming removed 2 bases at V and 6 bases at J, with 10 bases between. The CDR3 spells CASSLRREAEAFF. Here the CDR3 DNA reads TGTGCCAGCAGCTTAAGGAGGGAAGCTGAAGCTTTCTTT.

This clonotype showed up many times. V is TRBV4-3 and J is TRBJ1-6; the D is unclear. Germline CDR1 is LGHNA and CDR2 is YSLEER. Trimming shortened V by 0 bases and J by 7 bases, and 10 bases separated the two germline ends. CDR3 size: 15 residues. The CDR3 loop is CASSQDPGWNSPLHF. In nucleotides, the CDR3 is TGCGCCAGCAGCCAAGATCCAGGCTGGAATTCACCCCTCCACTTT.

By share of the sample, this clonotype is medium-sized (0.01 to 0.1%). This chain connects TRBV2 to TRBJ2-3; 10 nucleotides agree with TRBD2. The CDR3 totals 15 residues. Germline CDR1 reads SNHLY; CDR2 reads FYNNEI. J was trimmed by 0 bases and V by 8 bases; bases with no gene match: 5. The CDR3 loop is CASFTSGASTDTQYF. The CDR3, as DNA: TGTGCCAGCTTTACTAGCGGGGCCAGCACAGATACGCAGTATTTT.